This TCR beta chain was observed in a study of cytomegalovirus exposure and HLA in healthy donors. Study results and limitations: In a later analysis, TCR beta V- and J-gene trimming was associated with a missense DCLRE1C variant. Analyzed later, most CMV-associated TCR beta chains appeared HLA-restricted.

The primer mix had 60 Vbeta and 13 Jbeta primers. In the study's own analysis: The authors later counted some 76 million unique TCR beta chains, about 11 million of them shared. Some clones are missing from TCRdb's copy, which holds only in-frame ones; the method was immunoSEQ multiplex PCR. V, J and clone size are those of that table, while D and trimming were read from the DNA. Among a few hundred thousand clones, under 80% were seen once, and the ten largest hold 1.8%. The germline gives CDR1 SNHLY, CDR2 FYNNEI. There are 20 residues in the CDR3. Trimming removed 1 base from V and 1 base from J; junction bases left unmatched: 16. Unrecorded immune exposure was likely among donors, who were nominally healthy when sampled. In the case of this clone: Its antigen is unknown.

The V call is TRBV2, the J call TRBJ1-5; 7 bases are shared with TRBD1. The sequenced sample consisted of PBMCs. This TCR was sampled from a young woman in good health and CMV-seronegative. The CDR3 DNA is TGTGCCAGCAGTGAAGGCCTCGGACAGGTAGGATTTGGGAGCAATCAGCCCCAGCATTTT. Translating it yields CASSEGLGQVGFGSNQPQHF.